These 17 T cell receptor beta chains were all obtained from the same sample, sequenced in a study of T cell clonality in common variable immunodeficiency. This table comes from immunoSEQ multiplex PCR, and its TCRdb copy is limited to in-frame clones, with some not included. The sample contains about 44,000 clones, none of them singletons. The sequenced sample was peripheral blood mononuclear cells. These receptors came from a person aged 18 to 70 in good health.

At least ten counts were recorded for this clone. The CDR3 end falls 3 residues outside the read, so it is completed with the germline J gene. The V and J genes are TRBV18 and TRBJ2-5, with D possibly TRBD2 on 6 matching bases. CDR1 is KGHSH and CDR2 is LQKENI in the germline V gene. CDR3 size: 13 residues. With 5 bases removed from V and 2 bases from J, the gap between germline ends came to 9 bases. CDR3 protein: CASSSGLQETQYF. The CDR3 bases that were read are TGTGCCAGCTCATCGGGACTTCAAGAGACC.

In this sample, this clone turned up many times. The observed sequence ends 3 residues before the CDR3 terminus, with the missing tail filled in from the germline J gene. The rearrangement links TRBV7-2 to TRBJ1-2; 7 bases match TRBD1. The V segment lost 5 bases and the J segment 6 bases; nucleotides outside the gene matches: 12. CDR1 and CDR2 from the germline V gene are SGHTA and FQGNSA. The CDR3 spans 15 residues. This CDR3 reads CASSVGPTGENGYTF. CDR3 bases read: TGTGCCAGCAGCGTTGGCCCCACAGGGGAGAATGGC. Full variable domain (missing parts from reference TRBV7-2 and TRBJ1-2): GAGVSQSPSNKVTEKGKDVELRCDPISGHTALYWYRQSLGQGLEFLIYFQGNSAPDKSGLPSDRFSAERTGGSVSTLTIQRTQQEDSAVYLCASSVGPTGENGYTFGSGTRLTVV.

This clone was picked up many times. Coverage ceases 3 residues before the CDR3 finishes, and the germline J gene fills in the end. The V gene is TRBV29-1, the J gene TRBJ2-1, with 10 bases that match TRBD2. Germline CDR1 and CDR2: SQVTM and ANQGSEA. V gave up 2 bases and J gave up 6 bases; unmatched junction bases: 4. CDR3 length: 14 residues. CDR3 bases read: TGCAGCGTTGAACCCAGCGGGAGGGGCAATGAG. Protein sequence: CSVEPSGRGNE. The whole CDR3 is CSVEPSGRGNEQFF.

This clone has ten or more counts. The read stops 3 residues short of the end of the CDR3; the missing end is completed from the germline J gene. The chain combines TRBV19 with TRBJ2-3, with 7 bases lining up with TRBD1. Trimming at V came to 1 base and at J to 2 bases, leaving 3 bases not matched to a gene. This CDR3 is built from 15 residues. Germline V gene sequence: CDR1 LNHDA, CDR2 SQIVND (reference sequence). The CDR3 sequence: CASSIGQGFTDTQYF. The part of the CDR3 DNA that was read is TGTGCCAGTAGTATAGGACAGGGATTCACAGATACG. Combining the CDR3 with reference TRBV19 and TRBJ2-3 gives the whole variable domain DGGITQSPKYLFRKEGQNVTLSCEQNLNHDAMYWYRQDPGQGLRLIYYSQIVNDFQKGDIAEGYSVSREKKESFPLTVTSAQKNPTAFYLCASSIGQGFTDTQYFGPGTRLTVL.

This clone was counted many times. The sequence runs out 3 residues before the end of the CDR3; the remainder is reconstructed from the germline J gene. The chain is built from TRBV20-1 and TRBJ1-1; D might be TRBD1 (6 bases). The V gene lost 3 bases and the J gene lost 0 bases, with 8 bases spanning the gap. The CDR3 loop spans 13 amino acids. CDR1 DFQATT and CDR2 SNEGSKA come from the germline V gene (reference sequence). The chain's CDR3 is CSARGHLNTEAFF. The CDR3 bases that were read are TGCAGTGCTAGGGGACACCTGAACACTGAA.

The sample holds many counts of this clone. The read falls 3 residues short of the CDR3 end, and the missing part is taken from the germline J gene. The V call is TRBV6-2 or TRBV6-3, the J call TRBJ2-7; TRBD2 matches at 10 bases. There are 15 residues in the CDR3. Germline CDR1 reads MNHEY; CDR2 reads SVGEGT. The ends lost 7 bases at V and 1 base at J; junction bases unmatched: 7. Here the CDR3 reads CASIKTSGVSYEQYF. The part of the CDR3 DNA that was read is TGTGCCAGCATCAAAACTAGCGGGGTATCCTACGAG.

This clone was recorded many times. The CDR3 end is not reached by the read, which stops 3 residues before it; the germline J gene fills it in. The chain is built from TRBV29-1 and TRBJ2-2; 11 bases align to TRBD2. V was clipped by 3 bases and J by 5 bases; unmatched bases: 14. The germline gives CDR1 SQVTM, CDR2 ANQGSEA. The CDR3 loop spans 18 amino acids. The CDR3 loop reads CSVEVALAGARRTGELFF. CDR3 bases read: TGCAGCGTTGAGGTTGCACTAGCGGGAGCTAGACGGACCGGGGAG.

This clone was detected many times. The CDR3 is cut off 3 residues early in the read; its end comes from the germline J gene. The genes are TRBV6-4 and TRBJ2-2; the match to TRBD1 covers 7 bases. This CDR3 region has 15 residues. Losses at the gene ends were 5 bases for V and 1 base for J; bases not matched to a gene: 4. Germline assignment: CDR1 MRHNA and CDR2 SNTAGT. The CDR3: CASSPTGENTGELFF. The CDR3 DNA, read in part, is TGTGCCAGCAGTCCTACAGGGGAGAACACCGGGGAG.

Ten or more counts support this clone. The read ends 3 residues before the CDR3 terminus; that terminus is restored from the germline J gene. The chain couples TRBV20-1 to TRBJ2-7, with 10 positions matching TRBD2. This CDR3 is built from 14 residues. CDR1 and CDR2 (germline): DFQATT, SNEGSKA (reference sequence). With V trimmed by 1 base and J by 6 bases, 6 bases remained unmatched. The CDR3 spells CSARVASGRREQYF. The covered CDR3 bases are TGCAGTGCTAGAGTGGCTAGCGGGAGACGCGAG.

This clone was counted many times. The read is 3 residues too short to cover the CDR3 end, so that end is filled in from the germline J gene. The V gene is TRBV6-2 or TRBV6-3, the J gene TRBJ2-7; the D is unclear. Germline V gives CDR1 MNHEY, CDR2 SVGEGT. V lost 6 bases to trimming and J lost 3 bases, with 6 bases between them. This CDR3 spans 11 amino acids. The CDR3 reads CASSLVYEQYF. Incomplete CDR3 DNA: TGTGCCAGCAGCCTAGTCTACGAG.

This clone was counted ten times or more. With the read ending 3 residues before the CDR3 end, the germline J gene is used to fill in that end. This rearrangement joins TRBV2 to TRBJ2-7, with D perhaps TRBD2 (6 bases). Germline V gene data show CDR1 as SNHLY and CDR2 as FYNNEI. The CDR3 runs to 12 residues. Trimming took off 4 bases at V and 5 bases at J, with 9 bases between the two ends. CDR3 DNA (partial): TGTGCCAGCAGTGGGAGGGTCCACGAG. The encoded protein is CASSGRVHE. The whole CDR3 reads CASSGRVHEQYF.

This clone was seen ten or more times. The CDR3 end is not reached by the read, which stops 3 residues before it; the germline J gene fills it in. This CDR3 is also generated by other DNA sequences in the sample. This chain links TRBV7-9 with TRBJ1-1; tentatively, D is TRBD1 (6 bases). CDR1 is SEHNR, CDR2 FQNEAQ, per germline (reference sequence). There are 13 residues in the CDR3. Deletions cut 1 base from V and 4 bases from J, with 7 bases between. CDR3 DNA (partial): TGTGCCAGCAGCTTAGAAGGGGGCACTGAA. Translated: CASSLEGGTE. The full CDR3 reads CASSLEGGTEAFF.

This clone was picked up many times. From the germline J gene comes the end of the CDR3, since the read stops 3 residues before it. The chain couples TRBV2 to TRBJ2-7; 10 bases are a match to TRBD1. The CDR3 contains 15 residues. Germline values: CDR1 SNHLY, CDR2 FYNNEI. V gave up 6 bases and J gave up 1 base; unmatched junction bases: 6. The sequenced CDR3 bases are TGTGCCAGCAGCCCCCGGGACAGGGGTTCCTACGAG. Translated: CASSPRDRGSYE. The whole CDR3 reads CASSPRDRGSYEQYF.

This clone was recorded a few times. Read sequence stops 3 residues before the CDR3 end, and the germline J gene provides the missing end. The chain is built from TRBV13 and TRBJ2-1, with no clear D. There are 13 residues in the CDR3. Germline CDR1 and CDR2: PRHDT and FYEKMQ (reference sequence). Trimming took 0 bases from V and 6 from J, leaving 6 bases between them. CDR3 DNA, as far as it was read: TGTGCCAGCAGCTTAGGAGGGCTCAATGAG. This gives the protein CASSLGGLNE. In full, the CDR3 is CASSLGGLNEQFF.

This clone occurred many times. The read is 3 residues too short to cover the CDR3 end, so that end is filled in from the germline J gene. V is TRBV5-1 and J is TRBJ1-2; 9 nucleotides line up with TRBD1. The germline V gene encodes CDR1 SGHRS and CDR2 YFSETQ. This CDR3 spans 13 amino acids. J lost 6 bases, V lost 3 bases, and 3 bases had no gene match. The sequenced CDR3 bases are TGCGCCAGCAGCTCCGGGACAGGGAATGGC. It yields the protein CASSSGTGNG. The CDR3 in full is CASSSGTGNGYTF.

This clone was counted at least ten times. Read sequence stops 3 residues before the CDR3 end, and the germline J gene provides the missing end. The chain is built from TRBV7-2 and TRBJ1-1, with D tentatively TRBD1 (5 bases). This CDR3 has 14 residues. V was clipped by 5 bases and J by 4 bases, with 14 bases between them. The germline gives CDR1 SGHTA, CDR2 FQGNSA. The part of the CDR3 DNA that was read is TGTGCCAGCAGCCCAGGGCGTATCCGCACTGAA. Protein product: CASSPGRIRTE. The CDR3 in its entirety is CASSPGRIRTEAFF. Using reference TRBV7-2 and TRBJ1-1 for the parts outside the CDR3, the full variable domain is GAGVSQSPSNKVTEKGKDVELRCDPISGHTALYWYRQSLGQGLEFLIYFQGNSAPDKSGLPSDRFSAERTGGSVSTLTIQRTQQEDSAVYLCASSPGRIRTEAFFGQGTRLTVV.

This clone showed up many times. The CDR3 is cut off 3 residues early in the read; its end comes from the germline J gene. V gene TRBV20-1 combines with J gene TRBJ2-1; D ambiguous. The length of the CDR3 is 11 residues. CDR1 and CDR2 from the germline V gene are DFQATT and SNEGSKA (reference sequence). Trimming removed 3 bases at V and 7 bases at J, with 7 bases between. The DNA read from the CDR3 is TGCAGTGCTAGTACATTGAATGAG. This codes for CSASTLNE. The entire CDR3 reads CSASTLNEQFF.